This is a list of T cell receptor beta chains from one sample in a study of shared clonotypes between healthy human individuals. Using immunoSEQ multiplex PCR, the repertoire was profiled, and TCRdb retains in-frame clones only, with some absent. The data contain about 1 million clones, about 74% of them singletons. The material sequenced was memory CD4+ T cells sorted from blood. The receptors were gathered from a man between 18 and 35 years old in good health. The CDR3 runs from the conserved cysteine through the conserved F or W. Each record gives: J gene, D gene, clone size, V gene, CDR3 protein, CDR3 DNA. A D gene is named only where the DNA matches it firmly. Some rows mark clone size as missing; the rest say once, few, many or name a class of expanded clone.

TRBJ2-1,.,.,TRBV7-2,CASSLAKGEQFF,TGTGCCAGCAGCTTAGCGAAGGGGGAGCAGTTCTTC
TRBJ2-7,TRBD2,.,TRBV5-1,CASSPQGLAGNEQYF,TGCGCCAGCAGCCCCCAGGGACTAGCGGGAAATGAGCAGTACTTC
TRBJ2-3,.,.,TRBV29-1,CSVESLRGADTQYF,TGCAGCGTTGAAAGCCTTCGAGGCGCAGATACGCAGTATTTT
TRBJ2-7,TRBD1,.,TRBV6-1,CASSEGQGSYEQYF,TGTGCCAGCAGTGAAGGACAGGGGTCCTACGAGCAGTACTTC
TRBJ1-1,.,.,TRBV6-1,CASSDVTNTAFF,TGTGCCAGCAGTGACGTGACCAACACAGCTTTCTTT
TRBJ2-2,.,.,TRBV18,CASSQSETQSGELFF,TGTGCCAGCTCACAGTCAGAGACACAGTCCGGGGAGCTGTTTTTT
TRBJ2-7,.,.,TRBV6-1,CASSPLTERYEQYF,TGTGCCAGCAGTCCTCTGACAGAACGCTACGAGCAGTACTTC
TRBJ1-2,.,few,TRBV28,CASSGTTGYTF,TGTGCCAGCAGTGGGACGACAGGCTACACCTTC
TRBJ1-6,.,.,TRBV7-9,CASSLHGGGVGSPLHF,TGTGCCAGCAGCCTCCACGGAGGGGGGGTCGGATCACCCCTCCACTTT
TRBJ1-3,TRBD1,.,TRBV5-1,CASSLMFPGTASGNTIYF,TGCGCCAGCAGCTTGATGTTTCCGGGGACAGCCTCTGGAAACACCATATATTTT
TRBJ1-1,.,.,TRBV27,CASSLEGGTEAFF,TGTGCCAGCAGCTTAGAGGGCGGCACTGAAGCTTTCTTT
TRBJ1-5,TRBD1,.,TRBV19,CASRRGGTGGTNQPQHF,TGTGCCAGTAGGAGGGGAGGGACAGGGGGTACCAATCAGCCCCAGCATTTT
TRBJ1-6,.,.,TRBV5-8,CASSFGGVASPLHF,TGTGCCAGCAGCTTCGGGGGGGTTGCGTCACCCCTCCACTTT
TRBJ1-5,.,once,TRBV15,CATSRDSGSEQPQHF,TGTGCCACCAGCAGAGATTCGGGGTCCGAGCAGCCCCAGCATTTT
TRBJ1-2,.,few,TRBV6-1,CASSERGLYGYTF,TGTGCCAGCAGTGAACGAGGACTTTATGGCTACACCTTC
TRBJ2-7,.,.,TRBV27,CASSLSAGPSYEQYF,TGTGCCAGCAGTTTATCGGCAGGGCCTTCCTACGAGCAGTACTTC
TRBJ2-1,TRBD2,.,TRBV19,CASSLLAGGLDEQFF,TGTGCCAGTAGCCTTTTGGCGGGGGGGTTAGATGAGCAGTTCTTC
TRBJ1-4,.,.,TRBV28,CASSFPSYNEKLFF,TGTGCCAGCAGTTTTCCGAGTTATAATGAAAAACTGTTTTTT
TRBJ2-2,TRBD1,.,TRBV5-1,CASSPRTGTNTGELFF,TGCGCCAGCAGCCCTCGGACAGGGACGAACACCGGGGAGCTGTTTTTT
TRBJ2-5,.,.,TRBV28,CASSRSGNRARQETQYF,TGTGCCAGCAGTCGCTCCGGGAACAGGGCACGCCAAGAGACCCAGTACTTC
TRBJ2-3,.,.,TRBV6-5,CASLNVSQDTDTQYF,TGTGCCAGCCTCAATGTGAGTCAGGACACAGATACGCAGTATTTT
TRBJ2-3,.,.,TRBV18,CASSPQGFTDTQYF,TGTGCCAGCTCACCACAGGGGTTTACAGATACGCAGTATTTT
TRBJ1-2,.,.,TRBV21-1,CACCCSGPYGYTF,TGTGCCTGTTGCTGCTCTGGTCCCTATGGCTACACCTTC
TRBJ1-6,.,.,TRBV28,CASSRRGNSYNSPLHF,TGTGCCAGCAGTCGCAGGGGAAACTCCTATAATTCACCCCTCCACTTT
TRBJ2-5,.,.,TRBV11-2,CASSLPSTLQETQYF,TGTGCCAGCAGCTTACCATCGACCCTACAAGAGACCCAGTACTTC
TRBJ1-2,.,once,TRBV7-2,CASSRQSWGGYTF,TGTGCCAGCAGCCGACAGTCCTGGGGGGGCTACACCTTC
TRBJ1-4,TRBD1,few,TRBV18,CASSPSRQGPNEKLFF,TGTGCCAGCTCACCCTCCCGACAGGGGCCGAATGAAAAACTGTTTTTT
TRBJ2-7,.,.,TRBV23-1,CASSPRKGGGYEQYF,TGCGCCAGCAGTCCAAGGAAGGGGGGCGGTTACGAGCAGTACTTC
TRBJ2-5,.,.,TRBV5-6,CASSPPGRGFETQYF,TGTGCCAGCAGTCCACCGGGACGGGGTTTTGAGACCCAGTACTTC
TRBJ2-3,.,.,TRBV2,CASSDWRDTDTQYF,TGTGCCAGCAGTGATTGGAGGGATACAGATACGCAGTATTTT
TRBJ2-7,.,.,TRBV1,CTSSQGEAGVLYEQYF,TGCACCAGCAGCCAAGGGGAAGCGGGAGTCCTCTACGAGCAGTACTTC
TRBJ2-1,.,many,TRBV4-3,CASSQVRAGDNEQFF,TGCGCCAGCAGCCAAGTCCGAGCGGGTGACAATGAGCAGTTCTTC
TRBJ2-5,.,.,TRBV7-8,CASSPGGRGAETQYF,TGTGCCAGCAGCCCTGGGGGCAGGGGGGCAGAGACCCAGTACTTC
TRBJ1-3,.,.,TRBV6-5,CASSQTGSLGNTIYF,TGTGCCAGCAGTCAAACGGGATCCTTGGGAAACACCATATATTTT
TRBJ2-7,TRBD1,.,TRBV6-1,CASSVTGGGLNSYEQYF,TGTGCCAGCAGTGTGACAGGGGGCGGCCTTAACTCCTACGAGCAGTACTTC
TRBJ2-1,.,few,TRBV9,CASSFSNEQFF,TGTGCCAGCAGCTTCAGCAATGAGCAGTTCTTC
TRBJ1-5,.,.,TRBV18,CASSPAGSLGNQPQHF,TGTGCCAGCTCACCAGCCGGGTCATTGGGCAATCAGCCCCAGCATTTT
TRBJ2-2,TRBD2,.,TRBV10-2,CASRGTSGGELFF,TGCGCCAGCAGGGGGACTAGCGGCGGGGAGCTGTTTTTT